This paragraph reports one TCR beta chain. The antigen is unknown. Germline assignment: CDR1 MNHNS and CDR2 SASEGT. This CDR3 is 14 amino acids long. With 4 bases clipped from V and 2 bases from J, the junction kept 5 bases outside the gene matches. The data belong to a study of graft-versus-host responses after intestinal transplantation. Study-wide context: For two to four years after anti-thymocyte globulin induction, all recipients took tacrolimus and steroids. Overall study results and limits: Association was observed between peak circulating GvH clone levels and early post-transplant HvG declines.

Generated by immunoSEQ multiplex PCR, the TCRdb table keeps only in-frame clones and is missing some. The sample includes just under 55,000 clones, more than 80% seen only once; the top ten take less than 6%. The clonotype comes from a human patient who received an intestinal transplant, so some T cells may come from the graft donor. The input for sequencing was PBMCs, taken 650 to 670 days after intestinal transplant. This chain joins TRBV6-1 and TRBJ2-7; 7 nucleotides match TRBD1. The CDR3 loop is CASSGGTVTYEQYF. The CDR3 coding sequence is TGTGCCAGCAGTGGGGGGACAGTAACCTACGAGCAGTACTTC.